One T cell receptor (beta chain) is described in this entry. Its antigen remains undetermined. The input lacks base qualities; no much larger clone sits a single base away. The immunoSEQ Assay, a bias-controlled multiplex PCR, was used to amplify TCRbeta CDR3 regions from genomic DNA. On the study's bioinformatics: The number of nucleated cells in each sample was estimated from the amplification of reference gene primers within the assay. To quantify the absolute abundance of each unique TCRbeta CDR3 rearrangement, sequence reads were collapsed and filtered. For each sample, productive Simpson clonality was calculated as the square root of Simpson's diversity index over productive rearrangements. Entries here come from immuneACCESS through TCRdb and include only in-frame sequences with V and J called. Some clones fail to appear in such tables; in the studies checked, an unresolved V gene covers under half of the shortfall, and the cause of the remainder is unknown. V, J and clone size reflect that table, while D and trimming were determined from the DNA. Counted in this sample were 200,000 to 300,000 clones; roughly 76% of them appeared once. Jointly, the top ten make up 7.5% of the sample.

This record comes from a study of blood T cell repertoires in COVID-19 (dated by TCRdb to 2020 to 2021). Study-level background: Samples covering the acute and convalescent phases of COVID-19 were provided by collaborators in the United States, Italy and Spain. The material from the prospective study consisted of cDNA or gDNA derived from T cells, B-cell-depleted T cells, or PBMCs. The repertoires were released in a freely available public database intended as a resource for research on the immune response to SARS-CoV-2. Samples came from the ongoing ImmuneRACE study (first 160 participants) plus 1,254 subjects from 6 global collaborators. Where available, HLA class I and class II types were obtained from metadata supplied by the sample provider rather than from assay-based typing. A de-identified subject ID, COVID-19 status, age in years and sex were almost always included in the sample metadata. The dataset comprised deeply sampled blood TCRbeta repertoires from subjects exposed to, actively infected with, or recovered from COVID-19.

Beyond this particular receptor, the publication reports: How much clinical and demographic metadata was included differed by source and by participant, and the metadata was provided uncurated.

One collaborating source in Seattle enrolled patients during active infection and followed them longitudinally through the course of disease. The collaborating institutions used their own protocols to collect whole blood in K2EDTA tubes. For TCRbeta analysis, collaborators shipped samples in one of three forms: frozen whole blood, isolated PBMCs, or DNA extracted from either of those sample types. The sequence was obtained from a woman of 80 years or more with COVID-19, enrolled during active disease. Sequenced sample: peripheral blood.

The nucleotides are TGTGCCAGCAGCCGCTATGGGACTAGCGACTACAATGAGCAGTTCTTC. The translation is CASSRYGTSDYNEQFF. The V and J genes are TRBV11-2 and TRBJ2-1, and 10 junction bases match TRBD2. CDR1 SGHAT and CDR2 FQNNGV are derived from the germline V gene. The CDR3 holds 16 amino acids from the cysteine to the phenylalanine. The kept DNA is CDR3 alone, 48 bases in frame from the first base. V ends up 5 bases short and J 3 bases short, with an unmatched junction base count of 7.